This TCR beta chain was sequenced during a study of T cells in Graves' hyperthyroidism and ophthalmopathy. Study conclusions and caveats: The model identified upcoming ophthalmopathy a median roughly 6.5 months ahead of onset.

RNA transcripts yielded amplified TCR beta CDR3 regions. The HTBI primer set was used in a first-round RT-PCR of the TCR CDR3. TCRdb reprocessed the multiplex PCR reads via MiXCR and lists one record per CDR3 protein. This repertoire shows 450,000 to 550,000 distinct CDR3 sequences, around a quarter found once; its top ten account for about 10%. Reasons for excluding patients were uncontrolled infection, other autoimmune disease, pregnancy or lactation. Thyroid ultrasound and orbital computed tomography, with clinical symptoms and serum thyroxine and TRAb, informed diagnoses. Each 10 ml fresh peripheral blood draw supplied the PBMCs. This CDR3 is 14 amino acids long. Germline V gene data show CDR1 as SGHTA and CDR2 as FQGNSA. V lost 4 bases and J lost 4; bases outside the gene matches: 6. Remarks on this clonotype: The antigen is not known.

Specimen: blood. The chain carries TRBV7-2 and TRBJ2-5; 7 bases are shared with TRBD1. This clonotype was sampled from a woman in her twenties or thirties with Graves' ophthalmopathy. CDR3 bases: TGTGCCAGCAGCTCTCGACAGGGAAGAGAGACCCAGTACTTC. This gives the protein CASSSRQGRETQYF. The variable domain in full, with the rest retrieved from reference TRBV7-2 and TRBJ2-5, is GAGVSQSPSNKVTEKGKDVELRCDPISGHTALYWYRQSLGQGLEFLIYFQGNSAPDKSGLPSDRFSAERTGGSVSTLTIQRTQQEDSAVYLCASSSRQGRETQYFGPGTRLLVL.